This entry lists 29 T cell receptor beta chains sequenced from one sample in a study of STAT5B mutations in CD4+ large granular lymphocyte leukemia. The data were produced by immunoSEQ multiplex PCR, yet TCRdb's version contains in-frame clones alone and is incomplete. The sample includes tens of thousands of clones, 65% to 70% of them seen just once. Sequences were obtained from CD4+ T cells from blood buffy coats. These receptor sequences come from a human donor in good health.

Of note for this clone: An end of the junction does not agree with germline; a read error may underlie this. This sequence joins TRBV7-2 and TRBJ1-6; tentative D call: TRBD1 (5 bases). Germline V gene sequence: CDR1 SGHTA, CDR2 FQGNSA. The CDR3 runs to 10 residues. CDR3 sequence (DNA): TGCGCCGTGGGGCATTCACCCCTCCACTTT. It is translated as CAVGHSPLHF.

This sequence joins TRBV6-4 and TRBJ1-1; 7 nucleotides align to TRBD1. This CDR3 has 16 residues. Germline assignment: CDR1 MRHNA and CDR2 SNTAGT. V was clipped by 2 bases and J by 3 bases; unmatched bases: 9. CDR3 in DNA: TGTGCCAGCAGTGACGGGAGGGGGCGGGAGGACACTGAAGCTTTCTTT. Protein sequence: CASSDGRGREDTEAFF.

V gene TRBV2 combines with J gene TRBJ2-6; D is unresolved. Germline V gene sequence: CDR1 SNHLY, CDR2 FYNNEI. Trimming shortened V by 4 bases and J by 4 bases, and 8 bases separated the two germline ends. The CDR3 contains 14 residues. In DNA, the CDR3 is TGTGCCAGCAGTGGACGCGAAGGGGCCAACGTCCTGACTTTC. Its translation: CASSGREGANVLTF.

V usage is TRBV19 and J usage is TRBJ1-4; 8 bases agree with TRBD1. This CDR3 comprises 16 residues. V was pared by 3 bases and J by 5 bases, with 8 bases of the junction left unmatched. In germline, CDR1 is LNHDA, CDR2 SQIVND (reference sequence). CDR3 in DNA: TGTGCCAGTAGTATCGGACAGGGTGGGCGAAATGAAAAACTGTTTTTT. The encoded protein is CASSIGQGGRNEKLFF.

This rearrangement joins TRBV27 to TRBJ1-3; 7 positions agree with TRBD1. The CDR3 is 14 residues long. Losses at the gene ends were 6 bases for V and 1 base for J; bases not matched to a gene: 3. In germline, CDR1 is MNHEY, CDR2 SMNVEV (reference sequence). CDR3 bases: TGTGCCAGCAGCCGACAGGGTTCTGGAAACACCATATATTTT. Translated: CASSRQGSGNTIYF.

This chain uses TRBV11-2 with TRBJ1-5; 8 nucleotides match TRBD1. This CDR3 has 14 residues. The junction had 7 bases not matched to a gene; V was cut back by 5 bases and J by 7 bases. Germline CDR1 reads SGHAT; CDR2 reads FQNNGV. The CDR3 protein is CASSPGQGTQPQHF. The DNA of the CDR3 is TGTGCCAGCAGCCCCGGACAGGGTACGCAGCCCCAGCATTTT.

The V and J genes are TRBV18 and TRBJ1-3; D ambiguous. Trimming pared 3 bases from V and 2 bases from J, leaving 11 bases between. The germline V gene encodes CDR1 KGHSH and CDR2 LQKENI. The CDR3 loop spans 15 amino acids. The CDR3 sequence: CASSPAIDPGNTIYF. Written as DNA, the CDR3 is TGTGCCAGCTCACCGGCAATCGATCCTGGAAACACCATATATTTT. The full variable domain, with the rest looked up from reference TRBV18 and TRBJ1-3, is NAGVMQNPRHLVRRRGQEARLRCSPMKGHSHVYWYRQLPEEGLKFMVYLQKENIIDESGMPKERFSAEFPKEGPSILRIQQVVRGDSAAYFCASSPAIDPGNTIYFGEGSWLTVV.

V usage is TRBV7-2 and J usage is TRBJ2-7, with D perhaps matching TRBD2 (6 bases). Germline V gives CDR1 SGHTA, CDR2 FQGNSA. With 8 bases removed from V and 1 base from J, the gap between germline ends came to 18 bases. The CDR3 loop spans 15 amino acids. The CDR3 sequence is CASRRQGGQSYEQYF. Written as DNA, the CDR3 is TGTGCCAGCCGGAGACAAGGAGGGCAGTCCTACGAGCAGTACTTC.

The rearrangement links TRBV2 to TRBJ1-5; D is uncertain. The CDR3 contains 15 residues. Germline-derived CDR1 and CDR2 are SNHLY and FYNNEI. V was trimmed by 4 bases and J by 1 base, leaving 11 bases between them. As DNA, the CDR3 is TGTGCCAGCAGTGTAACTACAGTGAGCAATCAGCCCCAGCATTTT. Its translation is CASSVTTVSNQPQHF.

There are a few counts of this clone. The chain couples TRBV27 to TRBJ1-3, with a tentative D call TRBD1 (6 bases). The V end lost 5 bases, the J end lost 2 bases, and 10 bases lay between the germline ends. This CDR3 is 14 amino acids long. The germline gives CDR1 MNHEY, CDR2 SMNVEV (reference sequence). CDR3 amino acids: CASSPDSAGNTIYF. The CDR3 DNA reads as TGTGCCAGCAGTCCGGACAGTGCTGGAAACACCATATATTTT.

This clone was recorded once. The CDR3: CAITGQNTGELFF. The CDR3 nucleotides read TGTGCCATCACCGGACAGAACACCGGGGAGCTGTTTTTT. The chain has TRBV10-3 and TRBJ2-2, with D possibly matching TRBD1 (5 bases). The V gene lost 7 bases and the J gene lost 1 base, with 7 bases spanning the gap. Germline V gene lookup returns CDR1 ENHRY and CDR2 SYGVKD. The CDR3 totals 13 residues.

This chain joins TRBV5-4 and TRBJ2-1; a possible D gene is TRBD2 (6 bases). V lost 0 bases and J lost 4, with 11 bases in between. Germline lookup yields CDR1 SGHNT and CDR2 YYREEE (reference sequence). The CDR3 totals 15 residues. CDR3 bases: TGTGCCAGCAGCTTGGGGGTGGCGGGGTACAATGAGCAGTTCTTC. Its protein is CASSLGVAGYNEQFF.

This clone was observed a single time. The chain couples TRBV19 to TRBJ1-4; D is ambiguous. The CDR3 spans 14 residues. Trimming removed 3 bases from V and 7 bases from J, with 12 bases in between. The germline V gene has CDR1 LNHDA and CDR2 SQIVND (reference sequence). The CDR3 here is CASSILVQTEKLFF. The CDR3 DNA sequence: TGTGCCAGTAGTATTCTGGTCCAGACTGAAAAACTGTTTTTT.

The gene calls are TRBV19 and TRBJ2-2; maybe TRBD1 (6 bases). V was clipped by 3 bases and J by 6 bases, with 8 bases between them. This CDR3 is built from 13 residues. Germline loops: CDR1 LNHDA, CDR2 SQIVND (reference sequence). CDR3 sequence: CASSITGPGELFF. The CDR3 DNA reads TGTGCCAGTAGTATTACAGGGCCCGGGGAGCTGTTTTTT.

The CDR3 loop is CASSPTSGGWGDTQYF. Here the CDR3 DNA reads TGCGCCAGCAGCCCGACTAGCGGGGGTTGGGGGGATACGCAGTATTTT. The chain combines TRBV5-1 with TRBJ2-3, with TRBD2 matching over 12 bases. The CDR3 length is 16 residues. CDR1 is SGHRS, CDR2 YFSETQ, per germline. V lost 4 bases to trimming and J lost 6 bases; unmatched junction nucleotides: 9.

This clone has a handful of counts. This rearrangement joins TRBV5-8 to TRBJ1-6; the match to TRBD1 covers 8 bases. The CDR3 spans 14 residues. V shed 4 bases, J shed 6 bases, and the junction held 3 bases outside the gene matches. Germline V gene lookup returns CDR1 SGHTS and CDR2 YDEGEE. CDR3 in amino acids: CASSLGQGNSPLHF. CDR3 in DNA: TGTGCCAGCAGCCTCGGACAGGGTAATTCACCCCTCCACTTT.

The rearrangement links TRBV19 to TRBJ1-1; TRBD1 might be the D (5 bases). Deletions cut 6 bases from V and 1 base from J, with 21 bases between. Per the germline V gene, CDR1 is LNHDA and CDR2 is SQIVND (reference sequence). This CDR3 comprises 17 residues. The CDR3 here is CASSNKYIRDGNTEAFF. CDR3 sequence (DNA): TGTGCCAGTAGCAACAAATACATCCGGGACGGGAACACTGAAGCTTTCTTT.

The gene calls are TRBV5-1 and TRBJ2-5; D is uncertain. The length of the CDR3 is 14 residues. V lost 0 bases, J lost 2 bases, and 8 bases lay in between. Germline-derived CDR1 and CDR2 are SGHRS and YFSETQ. As DNA, the CDR3 is TGCGCCAGCAGCTTGGGACTTCGACAAGAGACCCAGTACTTC. This sequence encodes CASSLGLRQETQYF.

This clone qualifies as medium-sized. The chain has TRBV19 and TRBJ2-7; either TRBD1 or TRBD2 may supply D (5 bases each). V was pared by 1 base and J by 2 bases, with 9 bases between. This CDR3 has 14 residues. Germline CDR1 LNHDA, CDR2 SQIVND (reference sequence). As DNA, the CDR3 is TGTGCCAGTAGTATAGGCGAGGGACCCTACGAGCAGTACTTC. Its translation: CASSIGEGPYEQYF.

A few counts support this clone. The chain carries TRBV7-9 and TRBJ1-6; 9 nucleotides line up with TRBD1. J lost 6 bases, V lost 5 bases, and 2 bases had no gene match. Germline CDR1 is SEHNR and CDR2 is FQNEAQ (reference sequence). This CDR3 has 14 amino acids. The CDR3 DNA reads as TGTGCCAGCAGCATGGGACAGGGTAATTCACCCCTCCACTTT. It specifies CASSMGQGNSPLHF.

J is TRBJ1-2 and V is TRBV10-3, with D maybe TRBD1 (5 bases). The V gene lost 2 bases and the J gene lost 7 bases, with 14 bases spanning the gap. The CDR3 consists of 14 residues. The germline V gene encodes CDR1 ENHRY and CDR2 SYGVKD. CDR3 coding DNA: TGTGCCATCAGTGAGGGGGCCAAGGAGCGTGGCTACACCTTC. Translation gives CAISEGAKERGYTF.

In its sample, this clone was seen once. This chain connects TRBV18 to TRBJ2-1, with D unclear. Trimming cost V 2 bases and J 10 bases, with 9 bases left between them. The CDR3 length is 12 residues. CDR1 and CDR2 from the germline V gene are KGHSH and LQKENI. The CDR3 DNA sequence: TGTGCCAGCTCACCATCTAGGTACGAGCAGTTCTTC. It is translated as CASSPSRYEQFF.

V usage is TRBV7-9 and J usage is TRBJ1-4; 8 bases fit TRBD1. Germline assignment: CDR1 SEHNR and CDR2 FQNEAQ (reference sequence). The CDR3 covers 15 residues. V lost 3 bases, J lost 6 bases, and 6 bases stayed unmatched. CDR3 sequence reads: CASSFGQGADEKLFF. Written as DNA, the CDR3 is TGTGCCAGCAGCTTCGGGCAGGGGGCGGATGAAAAACTGTTTTTT.

J is TRBJ1-1 and V is TRBV29-1; possibly TRBD1 for D (6 bases). This CDR3 comprises 13 residues. Between the trimmed V and J ends, which lost 5 bases and 3 bases, there was a span of 13 bases. Germline assignment: CDR1 SQVTM and CDR2 ANQGSEA. The CDR3 DNA is TGCAGCGTTCGGGCAGGGGTGGACACTGAAGCTTTCTTT. This encodes CSVRAGVDTEAFF.

This chain links TRBV19 with TRBJ2-6; D might be TRBD2 (5 bases). V lost 4 bases and J lost 0, with 10 bases in between. Germline loops: CDR1 LNHDA, CDR2 SQIVND (reference sequence). This CDR3 comprises 16 residues. The chain's CDR3 is CASSTAGVSGANVLTF. The CDR3 region has the DNA TGTGCCAGTAGTACGGCGGGCGTCTCTGGGGCCAACGTCCTGACTTTC.

The V call is TRBV7-3, the J call TRBJ2-3; 12 nucleotides align to TRBD2. The length of the CDR3 is 15 residues. Germline CDR1 and CDR2: SGHTA and FQGTGA. V was pared by 5 bases and J by 6 bases, with 6 bases of the junction left unmatched. The CDR3 DNA reads TGTGCCAGCAGCCTCCTAGCGGGGGGGAGGGATACGCAGTATTTT. Translation: CASSLLAGGRDTQYF.

This chain uses TRBV4-2 with TRBJ2-2; D unresolved. Looked up from germline, CDR1 is LGHNA and CDR2 is YNFKEQ. This CDR3 contains 13 residues. Trimming cost V 4 bases and J 7 bases, with 10 bases left between them. The CDR3 coding sequence is TGTGCCAGCAGCCCCTCGACGGTCGGGGAGCTGTTTTTT. Protein sequence: CASSPSTVGELFF.

There are a few counts of this clone. The chain recombines TRBV27 with TRBJ1-6; the D is unclear. V gave up 5 bases and J gave up 7 bases, with 12 bases separating them. Per germline, CDR1 MNHEY and CDR2 SMNVEV (reference sequence). The CDR3 covers 14 residues. Here the CDR3 reads CASSRSRENSPLHF. CDR3 nucleotides: TGTGCCAGCAGTCGATCGCGAGAGAATTCACCCCTCCACTTT.

This clone was seen only once. The rearrangement joins TRBV13 to TRBJ2-1; D possibly corresponds to TRBD1 (6 bases). The V gene's germline CDR1 is PRHDT and CDR2 FYEKMQ (reference sequence). The V end was cut by 4 bases, the J end by 3 bases, with 10 bases between. The CDR3 covers 14 residues. CDR3: CASSYRDIYNEQFF. The CDR3 bases are TGTGCCAGCAGCTATCGGGACATCTACAATGAGCAGTTCTTC.